The subject of this entry is one TCR beta chain. The antigen it binds to is not known. Per-base quality was not reported, and no clone a single base away is much larger than it. The entire amount of isolated RNA was reverse transcribed using the High Capacity cDNA Reverse Transcription Kit, so the sequenced TCRB transcripts were expressed ones. Deep immunoSEQ sequencing was performed on naive, central memory and regulatory T cell samples, with an average of roughly 3.6 million total reads per sample. After sorted cells were lysed in RLT buffer, RNA was extracted with DNase-treated RNeasy Micro or Mini kits, with the choice depending on cell number. Each cell subset was processed on its own to prevent cross-contamination, while patient and healthy donor samples were processed together. Using the immunoSEQ multiplex PCR, TCRB sequences were amplified from cDNA into 87-bp fragments spanning the CDR3 region. Amplicons were sequenced on the Illumina HiSeq platform. In the source study's methods: PCR bias was computationally corrected using synthetic template baselines, reads within Hamming distance 2 were collapsed, and singletons that could not be merged were discarded. Reads were aligned against IMGT so that V, D and J genes, CDR3 length and insertions or deletions at six rearrangement sites could be assigned. Within each subset, clonotype counts were normalized to sorted cell number, after which true diversity and Gini coefficients were computed with the tcR R package. Repertoire sharing was quantified using the overlap coefficient calculated on TCRB nucleotide sequences. Out-of-frame TCRB sequences from naive cells were analyzed as a proxy for the pre-selection repertoire. The source is immuneACCESS, and TCRdb retained only in-frame sequences with V and J called. Part of the clones is not carried over; for the studies checked, unresolved V genes explain less than half of this, and the remainder is unexplained. The D gene and trimming were derived from the DNA, and the V and J assignments and clone size from that table. Across this sample there are roughly 400,000 clones, with approximately 15% seen only once. The ten largest make up 0.035% to 0.04% of the sample.

Each donor gave one peripheral blood draw, averaging about 120 mL, which was collected into heparinised tubes. A BD FACSAria II was used to sort naive, central memory, regulatory and stem cell-like memory CD4+ T cells with a panel that included CD45RO, CCR7, CD25, CD127, CD95 and CD27. All sorted populations exceeded 95% purity. PBMCs were isolated right away by Lymphoprep density gradient centrifugation and were stained directly, without culture. To minimize batch effects, samples were stained and sorted in pairs, one healthy donor with one patient per experiment. Based on the germline V gene, the CDR1 and CDR2 sequences are MNHNS and SASEGT. CDR3 length: 15 amino acids, cysteine to phenylalanine. Kept here is only the CDR3 DNA, which spans 45 bases and is read in frame from base 1. After removal of 7 bases from V and 9 bases from J, the junction retains 10 bases not matched to a gene. This specimen comes from a study of beta chain features in type 1 diabetes (dated by TCRdb to 2016 to 2019). Context from the whole study: Patients and healthy donors did not differ in mean age, gender distribution, total cell number or subset yield. Across all samples, about 110 million sorted cells were examined, and cell number per subset correlated strongly with RNA yield. Whereas all 28 donors provided naive and central memory subsets, regulatory and stem cell-like memory subsets were isolated from just 8 patients and about 8 healthy donors. In the study, recently diagnosed type 1 diabetes patients and matched healthy donors were compared on the TCRB repertoires of their sorted circulating CD4+ T cell subsets.

Overall study outcomes, separate from this receptor: Because the HLA sub-analyses included only small numbers of individuals, any influence of HLA type on TCRB rearrangement was left unresolved. The naive, central memory and regulatory TCRB repertoires appeared to resemble one another more closely among patients than among healthy donors. Because cDNA rather than genomic DNA was sequenced, highly expressing activated cells could have been over-represented, although no difference in activation and CD3 levels was found between groups. PCR might favor shorter templates, but patient and control samples were amplified and corrected together, so any skew would affect both groups equally. Type 1 diabetes patients showed a moderate but significant shortening of TCRB CDR3 length in all four CD4+ subsets. At VDJ recombination sites, patients with type 1 diabetes made fewer insertions and deleted more nucleotides, a pattern implying thymic rearrangement abnormalities.

The chain is assembled from TRBV6-1 and TRBJ2-2, with 11 central nucleotides matching TRBD2. This clonotype was obtained from a man aged 25 to 40 in good health. The sequenced material came from naive CD4+ T cells from blood. The label giving this sample's cell subset or site can be read as: true naive CD4+ T cells. Read as DNA, the sequence is TGTGCCAGCAAGCCACTAGCGGGAGTAAGCTGGGAGCTGTTTTTT. It encodes CASKPLAGVSWELFF.